This T cell receptor (beta chain) was recorded in a study of blood T cells in healthy people across ages. Study-wide background: About one barcoded beta molecule was captured per two T cells (by template switching).

Comment on this clonotype: No antigen is known for it.

The V and J ends lost 6 bases and 3 bases, in that order; junction bases with no gene match: 6. Per the germline V gene, CDR1 is MNHEY and CDR2 is SVGAGI. This CDR3 contains 14 residues. Study results and limitations: Diversity of TCR beta correlated strongly with naive T cell percentage.

Then a second PCR, running about 7 to 11 cycles, was carried out with a sample-barcoded 5' primer and a J-beta primer mix. TCRdb reprocessed the 5' RACE reads with MiXCR, giving one entry per CDR3 protein. The sample includes about a million distinct CDR3 sequences, around 49% of them seen just once. Each donor gave around 9.3 milliliters of peripheral blood. J is TRBJ1-1 and V is TRBV6-5; 8 bases match TRBD1. This clonotype originated in a man aged 30 to 45 in good health. Sequenced material: blood. CDR3: CASRGTGGHTEAFF. The CDR3, as DNA: TGTGCCAGCAGAGGCACAGGGGGTCACACTGAAGCTTTCTTT.